A single sample is the source of the 10 T cell receptor beta chains below, sequenced in a study of cytomegalovirus exposure and HLA in healthy donors. The study ran its PCR with 60 Vbeta and 13 Jbeta primers. The assay was immunoSEQ multiplex PCR, and TCRdb's table has in-frame clones only and misses some. In the table there are 35,000 to 40,000 clones, around three fifths of which are singletons. The sequencing sample was made of PBMCs. The receptors derive from a man aged 50-59 years in good health and CMV-seropositive.

The chain recombines TRBV6-1 with TRBJ1-6; D not resolved. V lost 11 bases and J lost 8, with 19 bases in between. The germline V gene encodes CDR1 MNHNS and CDR2 SASEGT. This CDR3 contains 14 residues. CDR3 in amino acids: CACTVSPPDSPLHF. The CDR3 DNA sequence: TGTGCCTGCACGGTTTCCCCCCCCGATTCACCCCTCCACTTT.

The chain carries TRBV7-6 and TRBJ2-5; D unclear. Per germline, CDR1 SGHVS and CDR2 FNYEAQ. Trimming took 5 bases from V and 5 from J, leaving 9 bases between them. The CDR3 extends over 12 amino acids. DNA for the CDR3: TGTGCCAGCAGCCCTACGGGTGAGACCCAGTACTTC. Amino acids: CASSPTGETQYF.

V usage is TRBV11-2 and J usage is TRBJ1-5; the D gene is possibly TRBD1 (6 bases). The germline CDR1 and CDR2 sequences are SGHAT and FQNNGV. The V and J ends lost 5 bases and 6 bases respectively, with 17 bases between them. CDR3 length: 15 amino acids. CDR3: CASSQTSGAIQPQHF. Written as DNA, the CDR3 is TGTGCCAGCAGCCAAACCTCAGGGGCGATTCAGCCCCAGCATTTT.

In its sample, this clone is medium-sized. V usage is TRBV7-3 and J usage is TRBJ2-3, with 14 bases that match TRBD2. This CDR3 spans 16 amino acids. Germline V gene data show CDR1 as SGHTA and CDR2 as FQGTGA. Germline trimming cut 5 bases from V and 8 bases from J; bases unmatched to any gene: 9. CDR3 protein: CASSPGTSGGRGTQYF. The DNA for the CDR3 is TGTGCCAGCAGCCCAGGGACTAGCGGGGGACGGGGTACGCAGTATTTT.

This clone was seen a handful of times. The chain couples TRBV4-2 to TRBJ1-3; D is unresolved. The V end lost 4 bases, the J end lost 7 bases, and 17 bases lay between the germline ends. Germline V CDR1 and CDR2: LGHNA, YNFKEQ. The CDR3 totals 15 residues. CDR3 in DNA: TGTGCCAGCAGCCTAGAGTTTTTAAGCGGGAACACCATATATTTT. Residues: CASSLEFLSGNTIYF.

The chain carries TRBV6-6 and TRBJ2-3; 8 bases align to TRBD2. Germline CDR1 is MNHNY and CDR2 is SVGAGI (reference sequence). The CDR3 contains 13 residues. J was trimmed by 5 bases and V by 7 bases; bases with no gene match: 5. The CDR3 reads CASTPGGGDTQYF. For the CDR3, the DNA is TGTGCCAGCACTCCGGGGGGGGGAGATACGCAGTATTTT.

This chain links TRBV4-2 with TRBJ2-5, with 10 bases that match TRBD1. The CDR3 consists of 15 residues. Germline-derived CDR1 and CDR2 are LGHNA and YNFKEQ. With V trimmed by 3 bases and J by 3 bases, 4 bases remained unmatched. This CDR3 reads CASSQWTGGEETQYF. CDR3 coding DNA: TGTGCCAGCAGCCAGTGGACAGGGGGTGAAGAGACCCAGTACTTC.

V usage is TRBV10-3 and J usage is TRBJ1-6; 10 bases are a match to TRBD1. V lost 6 bases, J lost 4 bases, and 9 bases stayed unmatched. The CDR3 totals 17 residues. Germline loops: CDR1 ENHRY, CDR2 SYGVKD. The CDR3 DNA reads TGTGCCATCAGAGAGGGGACAGGGGTTCTTTATAATTCACCCCTCCACTTT. It specifies CAIREGTGVLYNSPLHF.

The J gene is TRBJ2-7, the V gene TRBV23-1; 7 bases agree with TRBD1. TRBV23-1 falls under the ORF class, with uncertain function. V gave up 0 bases and J gave up 5 bases; unmatched junction bases: 10. The length of the CDR3 is 16 residues. CDR3 DNA sequence: TGCGCCAGCAGTCAATCCTTCAAACAGGGGACCGACGAGCAGTACTTC. This gives the protein CASSQSFKQGTDEQYF.

The chain couples TRBV7-2 to TRBJ2-5; the D is unclear. There are 16 residues in the CDR3. CDR1 and CDR2 (germline): SGHTA, FQGNSA. V lost 5 bases to trimming and J lost 0 bases, with 16 bases between them. The CDR3: CASSPNGLVHQETQYF. The CDR3 region has the DNA TGTGCCAGCAGCCCTAATGGGCTCGTACACCAAGAGACCCAGTACTTC. The full variable domain, rest sourced from reference TRBV7-2 and TRBJ2-5, is GAGVSQSPSNKVTEKGKDVELRCDPISGHTALYWYRQSLGQGLEFLIYFQGNSAPDKSGLPSDRFSAERTGGSVSTLTIQRTQQEDSAVYLCASSPNGLVHQETQYFGPGTRLLVL.